The next 28 T cell receptor beta chains were all read from a single sample in a study of T cell responses to AZD1222 COVID-19 vaccine. Sequenced by immunoSEQ multiplex PCR; TCRdb stores in-frame clones only, minus some. The sample includes roughly 67,000 clones, about four fifths of them seen just once. The specimen was peripheral blood, collected on day 0 of AZD1222 vaccination. The receptors here all came from an adult in good health.

The genes are TRBV10-1 and TRBJ1-1; D not certain. Trimming took 6 bases from V and 5 from J, leaving 13 bases between them. The CDR3 totals 13 residues. CDR1 and CDR2 (germline): WNHNN, SYGVQD (reference sequence). Written as DNA, the CDR3 is TGCGCCAGCAGGCCAATAGATGGGACTGAAGCTTTCTTT. It yields the protein CASRPIDGTEAFF.

CDR3 nucleotide sequence: TGTGCCAGCAGCCAAGTAGCGGGGGCTGGAGATACGCAGTATTTT. This translates into CASSQVAGAGDTQYF. The chain carries TRBV3-1 (or the pseudogene TRBV3-2) and TRBJ2-3; 9 nucleotides align to TRBD2. Germline CDR1 reads LGHDT; CDR2 reads YNNKEL (reference sequence). This CDR3 is 15 amino acids long. The V segment lost 1 base and the J segment 5 bases; nucleotides outside the gene matches: 4.

The J gene is TRBJ1-4, the V gene TRBV30; TRBD1 aligns across 8 bases. Trimming took 1 base from V and 6 from J; bases not matched to a gene: 4. The CDR3 extends over 14 amino acids. Germline assignment: CDR1 GTSNPN and CDR2 SVGIG (reference sequence). The CDR3 is CAWSGGQGYEKLFF. CDR3 DNA: TGTGCCTGGAGTGGTGGACAGGGATATGAAAAACTGTTTTTT. The whole variable domain, filled in from reference TRBV30 and TRBJ1-4, reads SQTIHQWPATLVQPVGSPLSLECTVEGTSNPNLYWYRQAAGRGLQLLFYSVGIGQISSEVPQNLSASRPQDRQFILSSKKLLLSDSGFYLCAWSGGQGYEKLFFGSGTQLSVL.

The rearrangement uses TRBV10-3 and TRBJ1-4; D is ambiguous. Germline V gene sequence: CDR1 ENHRY, CDR2 SYGVKD. Trimming pared 3 bases from V and 3 bases from J, leaving 11 bases between. The CDR3 runs 15 residues. In DNA, the CDR3 is TGTGCCATCAGTGAACCCCCCGGTCCTAATGAAAAACTGTTTTTT. Translating it yields CAISEPPGPNEKLFF.

The chain recombines TRBV5-6 with TRBJ1-1; D unresolved. The germline CDR1 and CDR2 sequences are SGHDT and YYEEEE. CDR3 size: 17 residues. V was trimmed by 4 bases and J by 3 bases, leaving 22 bases between them. DNA for the CDR3: TGTGCCAGCAGCCCGACTTTGGCCCCCCTTGTCGACACTGAAGCTTTCTTT. Protein: CASSPTLAPLVDTEAFF.

This sequence joins TRBV6-1 and TRBJ2-5; 8 positions agree with TRBD1. The ends lost 5 bases at V and 5 bases at J; junction bases unmatched: 7. Germline CDR1 reads MNHNS; CDR2 reads SASEGT. The CDR3 is 14 amino acids. The CDR3 bases are TGTGCCAGCAGTATACCGACAGGGGACGAGACCCAGTACTTC. Translation gives CASSIPTGDETQYF.

The V and J genes are TRBV5-6 and TRBJ1-1; a possible D gene is TRBD1 (6 bases). Trimming left V 6 bases short and J 0 bases short, with 9 bases between. Germline CDR1 and CDR2: SGHDT and YYEEEE. The CDR3 extends over 13 amino acids. The CDR3 nucleotides read TGTGCCAGCAAGGGGGGGCTGAACACTGAAGCTTTCTTT. This codes for CASKGGLNTEAFF.

This chain joins TRBV9 and TRBJ2-7, with 8 bases identical to TRBD2. The germline V gene has CDR1 SGDLS and CDR2 YYNGEE. The CDR3 has 15 residues. The J segment lost 6 bases and the V segment lost 4 bases, leaving 12 bases of the junction unmatched. In DNA form, the CDR3 reads TGTGCCAGCAGCCCGGTCCCGGGGGGGCAGTCCGAGCAGTACTTC. Translation gives CASSPVPGGQSEQYF.

The chain has TRBV6-2 or TRBV6-3 and TRBJ1-2; weak D call: TRBD1 (6 bases). V lost 2 bases and J 7 bases, leaving 11 bases between the germline ends. The length of the CDR3 is 13 residues. CDR1 and CDR2 from the germline V gene are MNHEY and SVGEGT. CDR3 nucleotides: TGTGCCAGCAGTTACCTAACAGGGTTTGGCTACACCTTC. Translated: CASSYLTGFGYTF.

The table lists this clone with a count of one. This chain connects TRBV30 to TRBJ2-2; a possible D gene is TRBD1 (5 bases). Trimming left V 5 bases short and J 8 bases short, with 9 bases between. There are 11 residues in the CDR3. CDR1 is GTSNPN and CDR2 is SVGIG in the germline V gene (reference sequence). In DNA, the CDR3 is TGTGCCTGGTCGTCAGGGGGGGAGCTGTTTTTT. Residues: CAWSSGGELFF.

The rearrangement joins TRBV13 to TRBJ1-2; TRBD1 aligns across 11 bases. The V gene end was trimmed by 0 bases and the J gene end by 10 bases; junction bases not matched to a gene: 4. From germline, CDR1 is PRHDT and CDR2 FYEKMQ (reference sequence). This CDR3 spans 14 amino acids. The CDR3, as DNA: TGTGCCAGCAGCTTAGGCCGGGGACAGGGGGACTACACCTTC. Protein sequence: CASSLGRGQGDYTF.

The V and J genes are TRBV6-5 and TRBJ2-2; D may be TRBD1 or TRBD2 (5 bases each). CDR3 length equals 15 residues. V was cut by 0 bases and J by 7 bases, with 12 bases left in between. In germline, CDR1 is MNHEY, CDR2 SVGAGI. The CDR3 reads CASSYSVGESGELFF. The CDR3 DNA is TGTGCCAGCAGTTACTCTGTGGGGGAGAGCGGGGAGCTGTTTTTT.

The V gene is TRBV18, the J gene TRBJ2-7; D remains unclear. Germline V gene lookup returns CDR1 KGHSH and CDR2 LQKENI. V lost 0 bases and J lost 2, with 11 bases in between. This CDR3 contains 15 residues. The CDR3 loop is CASSPPSQSAYEQYF. The CDR3 DNA reads as TGTGCCAGCTCACCACCAAGTCAGTCCGCCTACGAGCAGTACTTC.

The rearrangement joins TRBV30 to TRBJ1-5; perhaps TRBD1 as D (5 bases). Trimming left V 5 bases short and J 3 bases short, with 11 bases between. From germline, CDR1 is GTSNPN and CDR2 SVGIG (reference sequence). The CDR3 sequence is 13 residues long. The CDR3 region has the DNA TGTGCCTGGGCTACAGGCATCAATCAGCCCCAGCATTTT. Its protein is CAWATGINQPQHF.

This rearrangement joins TRBV7-9 to TRBJ2-3; no reliable D call. Germline V gives CDR1 SEHNR, CDR2 FQNEAQ (reference sequence). The CDR3 sequence is 17 residues long. V was pared by 4 bases and J by 1 base, with 18 bases between. The DNA for the CDR3 is TGTGCCAGCAGCTCTCTGAGGCCGGACCGACGCACAGATACGCAGTATTTT. Protein product: CASSSLRPDRRTDTQYF.

The V call is TRBV10-3, the J call TRBJ1-6; 8 bases are a match to TRBD1. CDR3 size: 13 residues. Germline assignment: CDR1 ENHRY and CDR2 SYGVKD. The V segment lost 10 bases and the J segment 6 bases; nucleotides outside the gene matches: 5. CDR3 residues: CASGTGVNSPLHF. The CDR3, as DNA: TGTGCCAGTGGGACAGGAGTTAATTCACCCCTCCACTTT.

The chain combines TRBV9 with TRBJ2-3; 8 bases map to TRBD1. The V gene end was trimmed by 4 bases and the J gene end by 0 bases; junction bases not matched to a gene: 7. This CDR3 has 16 residues. CDR1 and CDR2 from the germline V gene are SGDLS and YYNGEE. CDR3 residues: CASSLRTGTSTDTQYF. CDR3 coding DNA: TGTGCCAGCAGCCTAAGGACAGGGACTAGCACAGATACGCAGTATTTT.

The chain uses TRBV5-1 and TRBJ2-1; 11 bases agree with TRBD2. The CDR3 covers 16 residues. The trim removed 5 bases at V and 1 base at J, leaving 5 bases unmatched. Germline CDR1 is SGHRS and CDR2 is YFSETQ. CDR3 sequence reads: CASSQLAGGSYNEQFF. The CDR3 DNA sequence: TGCGCCAGCAGTCAGCTAGCGGGGGGATCCTACAATGAGCAGTTCTTC.

The chain has TRBV2 and TRBJ1-2, with D possibly being TRBD1 (5 bases). Germline CDR1 and CDR2: SNHLY and FYNNEI. This CDR3 is 15 amino acids long. V lost 6 bases and J lost 6, with 20 bases in between. In nucleotides, the CDR3 is TGTGCCAGCAGCTTGGGACTTTTCAAAAGGGATGGCTACACCTTC. Its translation: CASSLGLFKRDGYTF.

The chain recombines TRBV10-2 with TRBJ1-5; D not certain. Between the trimmed V and J ends, which lost 5 bases and 3 bases, there was a span of 14 bases. This CDR3 is built from 15 residues. Per germline, CDR1 WSHSY and CDR2 SAAADI. As DNA, the CDR3 is TGCGCCAGCAGTCAAGGACGATTTAACAATCAGCCCCAGCATTTT. It yields the protein CASSQGRFNNQPQHF.

V is TRBV18 and J is TRBJ2-3; the D call may be TRBD1 or TRBD2 (5 bases each). Germline V gene sequence: CDR1 KGHSH, CDR2 LQKENI. The CDR3 consists of 16 residues. V dropped 0 bases and J dropped 1 base, with 11 bases sitting between them. In nucleotides, the CDR3 is TGTGCCAGCTCACCACCGGTAGGGACGGGCACAGATACGCAGTATTTT. It is translated as CASSPPVGTGTDTQYF.

The chain uses TRBV5-1 and TRBJ1-2; D perhaps matches TRBD1 (6 bases). Between the trimmed V and J ends, which lost 3 bases and 6 bases, there was a span of 24 bases. Germline CDR1 reads SGHRS; CDR2 reads YFSETQ. The CDR3 covers 17 residues. The CDR3 here is CASSSTQGRGVLDGYTF. DNA of the CDR3: TGCGCCAGCAGCTCCACACAGGGTAGAGGGGTTTTGGATGGCTACACCTTC.

The sample holds one count of this clone. V gene TRBV28 combines with J gene TRBJ1-3; D remains ambiguous. The CDR3 spans 15 residues. Germline V gene data show CDR1 as MDHEN and CDR2 as SYDVKM. The V end was cut by 5 bases, the J end by 0 bases, with 11 bases between. CDR3 region: CASSLTIFSGNTIYF. The DNA of the CDR3 is TGTGCCAGCAGTCTGACAATCTTCTCTGGAAACACCATATATTTT.

Remarks on this clone: This may be a read error: a much more frequent sequence differs by one nucleotide. The chain carries TRBV19 and TRBJ2-4, with D hard to call. Trimming stripped 3 bases from V and 1 base from J, with 28 bases between. Germline-derived CDR1 and CDR2 are LNHDA and SQIVND (reference sequence). The CDR3 length is 21 residues. In nucleotides, the CDR3 is TGTGCCAGTAGTATCTCCCTATCCCCCCAGGCAGGCCGTACGGCCAAAAACATTCAGTACTTC. Protein sequence: CASSISLSPQAGRTAKNIQYF.

The chain employs TRBV9 and TRBJ2-3, with TRBD2 identical over 8 bases. The V gene's germline CDR1 is SGDLS and CDR2 YYNGEE. The CDR3 sequence is 16 residues long. The J segment lost 3 bases and the V segment lost 0 bases, leaving 6 bases of the junction unmatched. As DNA, the CDR3 is TGTGCCAGCAGCGTAGGGCGCGGGGGGACGACAGATACGCAGTATTTT. Amino acid sequence: CASSVGRGGTTDTQYF.

The chain uses TRBV15 and TRBJ1-2, with D perhaps matching TRBD1 (6 bases). Trimming removed 5 bases from V and 3 bases from J, with 10 bases in between. Germline CDR1 reads LNHNV; CDR2 reads YYDKDF (reference sequence). The CDR3 has 13 residues. CDR3 protein: CATSRSGDYGYTF. CDR3 bases: TGTGCCACCAGCCGCTCAGGGGACTATGGCTACACCTTC.

The chain uses TRBV10-3 and TRBJ1-2; D not certain. Germline V gene data show CDR1 as ENHRY and CDR2 as SYGVKD. This CDR3 region has 14 residues. Trimming took 0 bases from V and 5 from J, leaving 10 bases between them. CDR3 protein: CAISESTEDYGYTF. DNA for the CDR3: TGTGCCATCAGTGAGTCGACCGAGGATTATGGCTACACCTTC.

The J gene is TRBJ1-5, the V gene TRBV6-5; 7 bases fit TRBD1. Germline loops: CDR1 MNHEY, CDR2 SVGAGI. The length of the CDR3 is 12 residues. Trimming took 11 bases from V and 6 from J; bases not matched to a gene: 7. CDR3 sequence reads: CACGQDGQPQHF. The CDR3 DNA reads as TGTGCCTGCGGACAGGATGGTCAGCCCCAGCATTTT.